The 6 T cell receptor beta chains below all came from one sample that was sequenced in a study of T cells in Graves' hyperthyroidism and ophthalmopathy. RNA transcripts served as the template for amplifying TCR beta CDR3 regions. RT-PCR in the first round (using the HTBI primer set) targeted the TCR CDR3. TCRdb re-called the multiplex PCR reads with MiXCR, one entry per CDR3 protein. The sample includes a few hundred thousand distinct CDR3 sequences, 16% of them seen just once. Input material: blood. These receptors all come from a woman in her thirties or forties with Graves' ophthalmopathy.

DNA for the CDR3: TGTGCCAGCAGCCCCTCGACGGGGATGATGAAAGCTTTCTTT. It codes for CASSPSTGMMKAFF. The chain is built from TRBV7-6 and TRBJ1-1; D ambiguous. V dropped 5 bases and J dropped 9 bases, with 19 bases sitting between them. CDR1 is SGHVS and CDR2 is FNYEAQ in the germline V gene. The length of the CDR3 is 14 residues.

This clonotype came up many times. The chain employs TRBV12-3 or TRBV12-4 and TRBJ2-5; possible D gene TRBD1, 5 bases. Trimming pared 3 bases from V and 2 bases from J, leaving 16 bases between. The CDR3 totals 16 residues. In DNA form, the CDR3 reads TGTGCCAGCAGTTTCGGTGACAGAGATCCTCAAGAGACCCAGTACTTC. It codes for CASSFGDRDPQETQYF.

This clonotype was detected a few times. The chain couples TRBV12-3 or TRBV12-4 to TRBJ1-3; maybe TRBD1 (5 bases). Trimming cost V 3 bases and J 4 bases, with 10 bases left between them. The length of the CDR3 is 14 residues. The CDR3 nucleotides read TGTGCCAGCAGTTTGCCAGGGTTCGGAAACACCATATATTTT. It codes for CASSLPGFGNTIYF.

The sample holds a few counts of this clonotype. This sequence joins TRBV27 and TRBJ1-1; D is uncertain. Trimming shortened V by 2 bases and J by 9 bases, and 13 bases separated the two germline ends. This CDR3 region has 13 residues. CDR1 is MNHEY and CDR2 is SMNVEV in the germline V gene (reference sequence). The CDR3 region is CASSLNGRRKAFF. DNA for the CDR3: TGTGCCAGCAGTTTAAATGGTAGGAGAAAAGCTTTCTTT.

The chain links TRBV19 to TRBJ1-4; tentatively, D is TRBD1 (5 bases). This CDR3 region has 14 residues. With 7 bases removed from V and 7 bases from J, the gap between germline ends came to 16 bases. Germline lookup yields CDR1 LNHDA and CDR2 SQIVND (reference sequence). CDR3 protein: CASKGGGAGEKLFF. The CDR3 DNA sequence: TGTGCCAGTAAGGGAGGTGGGGCCGGTGAAAAACTGTTTTTT.

This clonotype was observed a handful of times. CDR3 sequence: CASSISAGTAYGYTF. The CDR3 DNA sequence: TGTGCCAGTAGTATATCTGCCGGGACCGCTTATGGCTACACCTTC. This chain joins TRBV19 and TRBJ1-2; the D gene is possibly TRBD1 (5 bases). The V gene lost 2 bases and the J gene lost 5 bases, with 15 bases spanning the gap. CDR3 length: 15 amino acids. The germline CDR1 and CDR2 sequences are LNHDA and SQIVND (reference sequence).